The clone carrying this TCR beta chain showed up just a few times. What it recognizes is unknown. The data were obtained in a study of T cell repertoires in cytomegalovirus infection. Each CDR3 protein gets one entry after TCRdb re-called the reads with MiXCR. The sample has 350,000 to 450,000 distinct CDR3 sequences, around 18% seen once. Study results and caveats: CMV-specific HLA-C-restricted TCR beta clonotypes dominated the ex vivo response.

The CDR3 consists of 13 residues. CDR1 SNHLY and CDR2 FYNNEI come from the germline V gene. V was pared by 7 bases and J by 2 bases, with 12 bases between. The V call is TRBV2, the J call TRBJ2-7; D unresolved. The sequenced sample consisted of PBMCs. The TCR originated in a human donor in good health (CMV status not recorded). Some clones in this sample may be carry-over from other donors' samples. DNA of the CDR3: TGTGCCAGCATGCCGGAGCGAACCTACGAGCAGTACTTC. Amino acids: CASMPERTYEQYF.